This T cell receptor (beta chain) appears in the sequencing data of a study of blood T cell repertoires in COVID-19. Study in general: Acute and convalescent COVID-19 samples came from the United States, Italy and Spain. T cells, B-cell-depleted T cells, or PBMCs supplied cDNA or gDNA.

Method: immunoSEQ multiplex PCR; TCRdb's copy keeps in-frame clones and lacks some. The data show some 200,000 clones, roughly 88% seen once. Those enrolled in Seattle joined during active infection and were followed longitudinally afterward. Germline values: CDR1 SGHRS, CDR2 YFSETQ. Trimming took off 0 bases at V and 5 bases at J, with 11 bases between the two ends. The CDR3 extends over 14 amino acids. This clonotype originated in a man aged 50 to 60 with COVID-19, enrolled during active disease. The sample taken for sequencing was peripheral blood. The rearrangement links TRBV5-1 to TRBJ2-5; D is possibly TRBD1 (5 bases). The CDR3 loop is CASSLGRAWETQYF. The CDR3 nucleotides read TGCGCCAGCAGCTTGGGCAGGGCATGGGAGACCCAGTACTTC.